Given below is one TCR beta chain in context. What antigen it recognizes has not been identified. There are no base qualities to consult, and no much larger clone falls within one base. The cohort consisted of approximately 670 healthy bone marrow donors. All cohort members were sampled while nominally healthy, although unrecorded immune exposures were likely present. The donor tested CMV seronegative and was one of the 352 seronegative cohort members. Every donor gave a peripheral blood sample, and the peripheral blood mononuclear cells from that sample were used for TCR beta sequencing. The Qiagen DNeasy Blood Extraction Kit was used to extract genomic DNA from the blood cell samples. These data belong to a study of cytomegalovirus exposure and HLA in healthy donors (dated by TCRdb to between 2016 and 2019). For the wider study: An earlier analysis of 587 of the donors reported 250 to 350 Gb of sequence data and 117 million unique TCR beta sequences from 190 million or so T cells. About 320 gigabases of sequencing data and approximately 80 million unique TCR sequences were included in an early release covering roughly 600 HLA-typed donors. The genetic ancestry cluster associated with self-reported Caucasian donors included 65% to 90% of the roughly 400 genotyped donors. The study aimed to test whether signatures of past pathogen exposure could be identified by cataloging public T cell receptors. Using immunosequencing, the study profiled T cell repertoires from 666 subjects and related those repertoires to cytomegalovirus serostatus. Along with the roughly 700-subject first cohort, a separate validation cohort of over a hundred different subjects was used. To predict cytomegalovirus infection status, the study brought together high-throughput TCR immunosequencing, statistical association of individual TCRs with disease status, and machine learning. A later analysis re-analyzed previously published TCR beta repertoires from about 600 donors and added high-resolution HLA genotyping to study TCR occurrence patterns. Rather than drawing on any new phenotypic data, the later analysis identified candidate immune exposures from TCR beta sequences and the way those sequences occurred across donors. To decide whether each TCR beta V gene segment behaved as functional or pseudogenic, an earlier analysis of approximately 620 of the donors relied on high-throughput TCR beta sequencing. Donor age, sex, ethnicity and CMV serostatus were collected together with the repertoire data. A later genetic analysis took genome-wide SNP genotypes for 398 of the 666 donors and used that subset as a discovery cohort. Every discovery cohort repertoire had been produced on one sequencing platform. Both class I and class II loci were covered by HLA typing, at four-digit resolution. The number of typed donors differed by locus: 629-630 for A, B, C, DRB1 and DQB1; 522 for DQA1; 606 for DPA1; and approximately 450 for DPB1. A handful of DR-DQ haplotypes were treated as single units for association and clustering because of strong linkage in the cohort. Across approximately 420 genotyped donors of the cohort, an average of approximately 200,000 unique TCR beta nucleotide sequences per donor were sequenced, and 15% to 20% of those sequences were non-productive. General conclusions and limits of the study: In a later genetic analysis, fewer N-insertions in productive TCRs were reported among donors in an Asian-associated ancestry cluster than the approximately 670-donor mean. While some public TCRs were present in many individuals, most TCR sequences turned up only very rarely across donors. Some IMGT-functional V segments, including TRBV6-2 and TRBV6-3, could not be distinguished by the 87-base-pair reads and were therefore excluded. The authors suggested that the approach could potentially be extended to other disease states and immunological phenotypes. The sequencing pipeline was judged likely to have produced a cluster of highly shared sequence variants as a technical artifact. Only TCR beta chains were sequenced in this cohort, and the absence of alpha or paired-chain data limited detectable features. A further reported finding was that TCR beta sequences accurately predicted the HLA-A and HLA-B alleles for most subjects in the first cohort. Correlated functional status among segregating V segments might be attributable to linkage disequilibrium, but an unknown experimental factor could not be ruled out. A later analysis found that HLA-associated TCR beta chains were more clonally expanded and had lower generation probabilities than equally common non-associated chains. According to a later analysis, most CMV-associated TCR beta chains appeared to be HLA-restricted, and the HLA associations seemed to be driven largely by CMV exposure. According to a later analysis, TCR association rates differed among HLA loci, with DRB1 alleles showing the most associated TCRs and HLA-C alleles showing the fewest. A few of the identified cytomegalovirus-associated TCR beta chains were confirmed in vitro to be specific for cytomegalovirus antigens. Specific HLA alleles were associated with 15,000 to 20,000 TCR beta sequences at a false discovery rate of 0.05 in a later analysis. The classifier was reported to diagnose cytomegalovirus status with high specificity and sensitivity in both the original and validation cohorts. Because some donors lacked HLA typing at each locus, the association tests relied only on the typed subset. A later genetic analysis associated a missense DCLRE1C variant with V-gene and J-gene trimming of TCR beta chains, and an independent cohort replicated the association. According to a later analysis, parvovirus B19, influenza, CMV and Epstein-Barr virus appeared linked to several top co-occurrence clusters. In an earlier analysis of 587 of the donors, most TCR beta V segments were observed in productive rearrangements about 90% or about 30% of the time, broadly matching IMGT annotations. A total of 150 to 200 TCR beta chains were listed by the study as associated with cytomegalovirus. CMV serostatus was the only immune exposure information available for the cohort. The earlier analysis of approximately 590 of the donors excluded seventeen rarely observed V segments, including chromosome 9 orphons, because counts were too low. Sequencing depth was assumed to be roughly uniform across donors in the presence/absence analyses, though that assumption may not hold. When HLA alleles, especially DR and DQ, strongly co-occurred, attributing TCR associations to individual alleles was difficult.

CDR1 LGHNA and CDR2 YSLEER were looked up in the germline V gene. V is pruned by 0 bases and J by 0 bases, leaving 2 bases of the junction without a gene match. Reading from cysteine to phenylalanine, the CDR3 counts 16 amino acids. Only the CDR3 region is kept as DNA, spanning 48 bases read in frame from base 1. Receptors were amplified or captured by the immunoSEQ multiplex PCR assay. For the multiplex PCR, a mixture combining 60 forward primers for TCR Vbeta segments and 13 reverse primers for TCR Jbeta segments was used. A multiplex PCR assay on genomic DNA amplified the CDR3 region of rearranged TCR beta genes. The Illumina HiSeq System was used to sequence the amplified TCR beta libraries as 87-base-pair reads. As for the authors' bioinformatics: In a later analysis, tens of millions of unique TCR beta chains were counted across the roughly 610 repertoires, and around 11 million of these chains were shared by at least two donors. Raw reads were error-corrected and collapsed into unique sequences with a nearest-neighbor algorithm that merged closely related sequences to remove PCR and sequencing errors. To assign V, D and J gene segments, CDR3 sequences were aligned to IMGT reference sequences. For a sequence to be retained, a match of at least six nucleotides to both a V gene segment and a J gene segment was required. Rearrangements were classified as productive when the CDR3 lacked stop codons and remained in frame with V and J, and all other rearrangements were classified as non-productive. CDR3 was defined by IMGT convention, running from the second conserved V-encoded cysteine to the conserved J-encoded phenylalanine. The earlier analysis of 500 to 600 of the donors excluded sequences that lacked an unambiguous match to a single V gene segment. In an earlier analysis of approximately 590 of the donors, V segments were called functional above 56.7% productive rearrangements and were called segregating when the between-donor standard deviation exceeded 5%. A statistical classification framework was developed to diagnose cytomegalovirus status using the catalog of TCR beta chain sequences. A later analysis assigned V and J genes by comparing TCR nucleotide sequences with IMGT/GENE-DB human TR gene sequences. The TCRdist pipeline was used in a later analysis to assign CDR3 sequences and most-parsimonious VDJ recombination scenarios. A later analysis defined each TCR beta chain by its CDR3 amino acid sequence plus V-gene family, and excluded reads lacking a unique V-gene family. A later analysis removed 592 highly shared, low-generation-probability nucleotide sequences to deal with suspected cross-contamination and a sequencing artifact. In a later analysis, a clonal expansion index was calculated for each public chain from normalized within-repertoire ranks of inferred template counts. In a later analysis, generation probabilities were computed with a VDJ recombination model fitted to out-of-frame rearrangements, and the resulting probabilities were checked against IGoR. A later analysis scored TCR-TCR, TCR-HLA and TCR-CMV co-occurrence with hypergeometric tests, applying a repertoire-size bias correction to TCR pairs. A later analysis estimated false discovery rates by permuting HLA or CMV assignments 20 times. In a later analysis, co-occurring TCRs were grouped using DBSCAN, with TCRdist sequence similarity added in when clustering inside HLA-allele-positive subsets. For co-occurrence clustering, repertoires with fewer than 30,000 or more than 120,000 public chains were excluded, along with about five repertoires with anomalous nucleotide sharing. The source is immuneACCESS, and TCRdb retained only in-frame sequences with V and J called. Part of the clones is not carried over; for the studies checked, unresolved V genes explain less than half of this, and the remainder is unexplained. V, J and clone size were drawn from that table, and D and trimming were deduced from the DNA. The sample yields approximately 150,000 clones; around 73% were counted once. Roughly 2.9% of the sample lies in the top ten.

The sample taken for sequencing was PBMCs. The chain couples TRBV4-3 to TRBJ2-7; 10 of the junction bases match TRBD2. The sequence was obtained from a female donor in good health and CMV-seronegative. The CDR3: CASSQDLAGVSYEQYF. The sequence in DNA is TGCGCCAGCAGCCAAGATCTAGCGGGGGTCTCCTACGAGCAGTACTTC.